Reported below is one TCR beta chain. Its antigen is unknown. No clone much larger than this one lies a single base away; base qualities are absent. Taken from cysteine to valine, the CDR3 has 15 residues. The only DNA kept is the CDR3, 45 bases in frame from the first base. CDR1 and CDR2 (DFQATT, SNEGSKA) derive from the germline V gene (reference sequence). The record originates from a study of T cells after yellow fever vaccination (dated by TCRdb to the late 2010s). Study-level background: Libraries from fractions with low cell numbers were prepared with the SMART-Seq v4 Ultra Low Input RNA kit. To follow T-cell clones before and after both primary and booster YFV17D yellow fever vaccination, bulk TCR alpha and beta repertoires underwent longitudinal sequencing. Bulk PBMC replicates and cell subsets were isolated from blood drawn at multiple timepoints before and after both primary and secondary immunization. Two healthy male donors, one aged 18 to 29 and one aged 30 to 40 years, made up the cohort. The investigation overall reported the following: FACS-sorted repertoires could contain abundant contaminating clonotypes from the bulk population, so computational filtering was required. The secondary T-cell response was weaker than the primary response but faster, peaking on day 5 instead of day 15. A small share of clonotypes occurred in both CD4 and CD8 compartments, likely arising from convergent recombination. Most clones expanded after primary vaccination were re-detected after the booster (around 96% of CD4 and approximately 88% of CD8), suggesting broad memory maintenance. Because the study included only a couple of donors, the extent to which the findings can be generalized is limited.

TCR cDNA was synthesized by 5'RACE template switching, which introduced a universal primer site and unique molecular identifiers. Priming of cDNA synthesis was performed from both the TCR alpha and TCR beta constant segments. Two PCR steps were used to amplify libraries, with sample barcodes and sequencing adapters being added in the second step. Sequencing of libraries was performed on Illumina HiSeq 2500 (2x100 bp) or NovaSeq (2x150 bp). In the original analysis: Demultiplexing of reads and collapsing into UMI consensus sequences were performed with MIGEC, and V(D)J alignment was carried out with MiXCR. Using edgeR on replicate PBMC samples, clonotypes were called vaccine-responding if FDR was below 0.01 and the log2 fold change was above 5 up to day 15. Each bulk clonotype was labeled CD4 or CD8 based on which sequenced repertoire, CD4 or CD8, contained the clonotype at higher abundance. TCRdb reprocessing: public reads trimmed at Q25 with fastp, clones called with MiXCR, in-frame beta chains kept. Here each entry gathers all rows of one CDR3 protein and keeps the most common genes and DNA. TCRdb's processing, not the study's, gives the V and J calls here. Within this sample are roughly 330,000 distinct CDR3 sequences, with around 6.8% of them counted one time only. In total, the top ten clones hold roughly a sixth of the sample.

What this sample's treatment or condition label stands for: live attenuated yellow fever vaccine strain. At each blood-draw timepoint, two biological replicates of bulk PBMCs were collected. PBMCs were isolated from peripheral blood using a standard Ficoll-Paque protocol. TriZol was used to extract RNA from bulk PBMCs, from CD4 and CD8 fractions, and from dextramer-positive and dextramer-negative fractions. This TCR came from a man aged 18-30 years who received the YFV17D yellow fever vaccine. Rearrangement joined TRBV20-1 to TRBJ2-7; TRBD1 could be the D gene, as 6 bases match. The sequences come from PBMCs, collected about 49 days after the first yellow fever vaccination. The DNA sequence is as follows: TGCAGTGCTGGAGAATCGGGACAAGGGGGCTACGAGCAGTACGTC. It translates as CSAGESGQGGYEQYV.